This TCR beta chain was found in a study of shared T cell receptors in the human thymus. Sequencing was performed with immunoSEQ multiplex PCR; in TCRdb, only in-frame clones are kept and a portion is missing. The sample includes roughly 700,000 clones, approximately 87% seen only once; the top ten take approximately 0.01%. The germline V gene has CDR1 SGHRS and CDR2 YFSETQ. Trimming pared 0 bases from V and 0 bases from J, leaving 10 bases between. The CDR3 contains 16 residues. These sequences were also reported in another study, on human thymus T cells. According to that study: Related research described strongly overlapping thymic repertoires in unrelated people.

The source of this sequence is a boy under two years old with a congenital heart defect. The specimen sequenced was thymocytes. The chain combines TRBV5-1 with TRBJ2-1; TRBD2 is a possible D gene (5 bases). CDR3 coding DNA: TGCGCCAGCAGCTTGGGACTACCAGACTCCTACAATGAGCAGTTCTTC. Translating gives CASSLGLPDSYNEQFF.